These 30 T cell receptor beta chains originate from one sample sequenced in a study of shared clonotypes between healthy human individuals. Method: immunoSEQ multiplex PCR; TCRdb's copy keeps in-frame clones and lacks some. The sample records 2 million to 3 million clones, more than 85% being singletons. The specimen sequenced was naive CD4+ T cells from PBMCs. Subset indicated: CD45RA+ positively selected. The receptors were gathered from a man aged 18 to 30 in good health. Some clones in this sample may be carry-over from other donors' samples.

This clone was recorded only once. CDR3 region: CASSYSSGQSYEQYF. The CDR3 region has the DNA TGTGCCAGCAGTTACTCGTCGGGGCAGTCCTACGAGCAGTACTTC. The genes are TRBV6-6 and TRBJ2-7; possibly TRBD1 or TRBD2 for D (5 bases each). This CDR3 contains 15 residues. Per germline, CDR1 MNHNY and CDR2 SVGAGI (reference sequence). Trimming cost V 0 bases and J 1 base, with 10 bases left between them.

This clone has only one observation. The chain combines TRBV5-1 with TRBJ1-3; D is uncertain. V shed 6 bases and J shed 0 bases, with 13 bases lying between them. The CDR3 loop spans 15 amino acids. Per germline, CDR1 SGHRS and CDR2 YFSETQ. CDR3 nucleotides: TGCGCCAGCACCCCCTCCGGTGACTCTGGAAACACCATATATTTT. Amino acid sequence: CASTPSGDSGNTIYF.

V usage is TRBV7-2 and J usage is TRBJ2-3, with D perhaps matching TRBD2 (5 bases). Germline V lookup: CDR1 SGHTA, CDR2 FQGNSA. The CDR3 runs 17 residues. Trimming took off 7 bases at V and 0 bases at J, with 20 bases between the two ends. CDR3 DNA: TGTGCCAGCACCTACCGGGCGTCTTCGGGAAGCACAGATACGCAGTATTTT. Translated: CASTYRASSGSTDTQYF.

Here the CDR3 DNA reads TGTGCCAGCAGTTTGGCCTCAGGGGGCAATCAGCCCCAGCATTTT. This sequence encodes CASSLASGGNQPQHF. The J gene is TRBJ1-5, the V gene TRBV28, with D perhaps matching TRBD1 (6 bases). Germline V gene sequence: CDR1 MDHEN, CDR2 SYDVKM. The ends were cut back, 3 bases at V and 2 bases at J, with 11 bases in the middle. The CDR3 consists of 15 residues.

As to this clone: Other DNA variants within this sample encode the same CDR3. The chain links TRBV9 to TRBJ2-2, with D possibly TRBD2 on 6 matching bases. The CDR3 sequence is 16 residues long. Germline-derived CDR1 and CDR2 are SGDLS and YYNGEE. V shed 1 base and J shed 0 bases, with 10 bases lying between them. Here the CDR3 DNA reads TGTGCCAGCAGCGTACGGGGGTCTGCGAACACCGGGGAGCTGTTTTTT. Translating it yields CASSVRGSANTGELFF.

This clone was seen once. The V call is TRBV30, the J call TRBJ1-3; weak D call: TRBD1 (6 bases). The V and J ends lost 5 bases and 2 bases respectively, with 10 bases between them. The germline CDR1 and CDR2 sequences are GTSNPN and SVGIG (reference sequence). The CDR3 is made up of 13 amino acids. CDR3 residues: CAWGQPPGNTIYF. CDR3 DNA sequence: TGTGCCTGGGGACAGCCGCCTGGAAACACCATATATTTT.

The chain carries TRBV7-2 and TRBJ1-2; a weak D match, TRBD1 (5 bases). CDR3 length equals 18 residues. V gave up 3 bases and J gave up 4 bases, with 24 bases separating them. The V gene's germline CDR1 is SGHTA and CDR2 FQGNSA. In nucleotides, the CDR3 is TGTGCCAGCAGCTTGGGGGGAGTGAGGGCCCAGAGGGGCTATGGCTACACCTTC. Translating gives CASSLGGVRAQRGYGYTF.

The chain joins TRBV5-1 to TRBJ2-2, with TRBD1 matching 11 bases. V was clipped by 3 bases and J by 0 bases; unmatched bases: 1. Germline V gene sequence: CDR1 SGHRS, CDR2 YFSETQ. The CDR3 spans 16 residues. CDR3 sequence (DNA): TGCGCCAGCAGCTGGGGACAGGGGGCGAACACCGGGGAGCTGTTTTTT. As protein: CASSWGQGANTGELFF.

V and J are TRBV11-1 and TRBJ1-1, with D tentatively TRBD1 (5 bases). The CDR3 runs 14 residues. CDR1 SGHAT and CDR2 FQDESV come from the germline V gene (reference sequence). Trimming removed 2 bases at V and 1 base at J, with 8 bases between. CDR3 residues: CASSLSQANTEAFF. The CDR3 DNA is TGTGCCAGCAGCTTATCACAGGCGAACACTGAAGCTTTCTTT. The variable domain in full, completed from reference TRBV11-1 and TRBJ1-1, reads EAEVAQSPRYKITEKSQAVAFWCDPISGHATLYWYRQILGQGPELLVQFQDESVVDDSQLPKDRFSAERLKGVDSTLKIQPAELGDSAMYLCASSLSQANTEAFFGQGTRLTVV.

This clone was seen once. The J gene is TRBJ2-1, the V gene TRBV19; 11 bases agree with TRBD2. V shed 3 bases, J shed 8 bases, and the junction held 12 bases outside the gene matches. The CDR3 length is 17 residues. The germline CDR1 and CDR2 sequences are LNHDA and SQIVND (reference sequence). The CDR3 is CASSMGAYSGRAHEQFF. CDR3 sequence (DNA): TGTGCCAGTAGTATGGGGGCCTATAGCGGGAGGGCTCATGAGCAGTTCTTC.

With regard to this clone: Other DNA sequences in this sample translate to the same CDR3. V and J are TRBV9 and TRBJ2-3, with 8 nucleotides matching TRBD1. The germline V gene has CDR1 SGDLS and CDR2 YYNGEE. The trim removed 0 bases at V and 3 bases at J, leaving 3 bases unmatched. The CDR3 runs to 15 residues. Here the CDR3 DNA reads TGTGCCAGCAGCGTAGTCGGACAGGGAACAGATACGCAGTATTTT. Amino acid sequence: CASSVVGQGTDTQYF.

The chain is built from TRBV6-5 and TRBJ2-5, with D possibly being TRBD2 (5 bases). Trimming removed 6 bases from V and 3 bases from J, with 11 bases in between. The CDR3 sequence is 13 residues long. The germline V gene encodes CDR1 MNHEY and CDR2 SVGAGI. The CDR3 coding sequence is TGTGCCAGCAGCTGGACGACTAAAGAGACCCAGTACTTC. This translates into CASSWTTKETQYF.

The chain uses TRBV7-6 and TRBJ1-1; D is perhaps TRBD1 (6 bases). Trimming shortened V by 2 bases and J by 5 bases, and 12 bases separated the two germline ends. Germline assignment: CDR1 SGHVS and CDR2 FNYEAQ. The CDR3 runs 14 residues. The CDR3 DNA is TGTGCCAGCAGCTTACCAGGAGGGGGGACTGAAGCTTTCTTT. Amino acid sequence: CASSLPGGGTEAFF.

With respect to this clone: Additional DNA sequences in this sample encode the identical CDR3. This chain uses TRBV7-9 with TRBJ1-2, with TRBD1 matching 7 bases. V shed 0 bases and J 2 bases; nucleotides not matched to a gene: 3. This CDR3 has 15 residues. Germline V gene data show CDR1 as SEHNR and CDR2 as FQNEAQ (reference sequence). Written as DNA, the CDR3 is TGTGCCAGCAGCTTAGCGTCGGGACAGAACTATGGCTACACCTTC. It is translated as CASSLASGQNYGYTF.

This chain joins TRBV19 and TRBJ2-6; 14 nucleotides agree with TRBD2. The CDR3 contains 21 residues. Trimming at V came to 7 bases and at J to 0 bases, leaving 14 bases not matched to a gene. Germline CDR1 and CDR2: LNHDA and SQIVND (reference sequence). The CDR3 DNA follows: TGTGCCAGTAATACAAAGACCGGGACTAGCGGGAGATACTCTGGGGCCAACGTCCTGACTTTC. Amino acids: CASNTKTGTSGRYSGANVLTF.

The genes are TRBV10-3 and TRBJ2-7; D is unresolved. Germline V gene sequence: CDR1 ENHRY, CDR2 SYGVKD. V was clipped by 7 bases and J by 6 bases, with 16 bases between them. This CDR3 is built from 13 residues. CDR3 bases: TGTGCCATCACTGCAGAGGCCAAGCGCGAGCAGTACTTC. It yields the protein CAITAEAKREQYF.

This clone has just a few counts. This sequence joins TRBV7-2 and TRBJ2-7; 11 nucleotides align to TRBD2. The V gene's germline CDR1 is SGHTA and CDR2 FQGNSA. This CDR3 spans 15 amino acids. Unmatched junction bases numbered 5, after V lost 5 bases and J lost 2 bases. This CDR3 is CASSLGLAEAYEQYF. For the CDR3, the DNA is TGTGCCAGCAGCCTGGGACTAGCGGAGGCCTACGAGCAGTACTTC.

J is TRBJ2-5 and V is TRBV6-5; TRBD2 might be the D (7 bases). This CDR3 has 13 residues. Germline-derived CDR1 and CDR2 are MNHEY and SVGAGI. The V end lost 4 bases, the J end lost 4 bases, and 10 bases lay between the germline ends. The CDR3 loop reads CASSFGGAETQYF. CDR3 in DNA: TGTGCCAGCAGTTTTGGGGGGGCAGAGACCCAGTACTTC.

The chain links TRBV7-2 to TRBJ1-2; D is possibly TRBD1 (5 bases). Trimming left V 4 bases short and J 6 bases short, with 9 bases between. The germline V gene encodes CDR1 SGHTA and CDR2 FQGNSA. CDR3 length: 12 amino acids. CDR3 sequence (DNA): TGTGCCAGCAGCTCGCAGGGTAATGGCTACACCTTC. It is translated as CASSSQGNGYTF.

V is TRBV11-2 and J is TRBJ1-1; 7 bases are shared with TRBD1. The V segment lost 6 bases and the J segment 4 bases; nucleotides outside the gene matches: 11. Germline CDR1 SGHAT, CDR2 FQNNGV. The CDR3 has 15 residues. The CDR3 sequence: CASRPLGDRLTEAFF. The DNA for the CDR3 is TGTGCCAGCAGGCCCCTTGGGGACAGACTCACTGAAGCTTTCTTT.

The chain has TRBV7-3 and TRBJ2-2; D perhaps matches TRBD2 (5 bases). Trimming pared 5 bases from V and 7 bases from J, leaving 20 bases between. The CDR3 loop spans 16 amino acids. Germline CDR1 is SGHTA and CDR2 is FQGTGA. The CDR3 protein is CASSPGRSGTNGELFF. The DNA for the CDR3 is TGTGCCAGCAGCCCGGGCAGAAGCGGAACGAACGGGGAGCTGTTTTTT. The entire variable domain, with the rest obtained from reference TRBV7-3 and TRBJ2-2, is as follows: GAGVSQTPSNKVTEKGKYVELRCDPISGHTALYWYRQSLGQGPEFLIYFQGTGAADDSGLPNDRFFAVRPEGSVSTLKIQRTERGDSAVYLCASSPGRSGTNGELFFGEGSRLTVL.

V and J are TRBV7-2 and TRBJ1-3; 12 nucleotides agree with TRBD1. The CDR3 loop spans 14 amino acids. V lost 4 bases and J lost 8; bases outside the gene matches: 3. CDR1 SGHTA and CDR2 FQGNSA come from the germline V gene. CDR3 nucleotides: TGTGCCAGCAGCTCGGGACAGGGGGCAGACACCATATATTTT. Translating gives CASSSGQGADTIYF.

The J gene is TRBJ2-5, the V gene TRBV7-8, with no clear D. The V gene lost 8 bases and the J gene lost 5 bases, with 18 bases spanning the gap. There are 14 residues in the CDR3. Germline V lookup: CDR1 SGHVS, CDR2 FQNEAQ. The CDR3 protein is CASGSKPGRETQYF. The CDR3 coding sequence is TGTGCCAGCGGCTCAAAACCCGGGCGGGAGACCCAGTACTTC.

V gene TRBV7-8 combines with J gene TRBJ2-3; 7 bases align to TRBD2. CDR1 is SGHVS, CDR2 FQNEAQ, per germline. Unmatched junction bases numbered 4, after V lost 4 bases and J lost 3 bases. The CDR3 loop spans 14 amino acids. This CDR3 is CASSSGLGTDTQYF. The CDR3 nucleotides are TGTGCCAGCAGCTCCGGACTAGGTACAGATACGCAGTATTTT.

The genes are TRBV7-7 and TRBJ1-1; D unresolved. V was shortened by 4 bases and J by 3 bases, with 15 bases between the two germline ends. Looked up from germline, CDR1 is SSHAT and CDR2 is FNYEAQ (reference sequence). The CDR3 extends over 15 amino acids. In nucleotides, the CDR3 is TGTGCCAGCAGCTACATAGGGCCGGGTGACACTGAAGCTTTCTTT. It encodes CASSYIGPGDTEAFF.

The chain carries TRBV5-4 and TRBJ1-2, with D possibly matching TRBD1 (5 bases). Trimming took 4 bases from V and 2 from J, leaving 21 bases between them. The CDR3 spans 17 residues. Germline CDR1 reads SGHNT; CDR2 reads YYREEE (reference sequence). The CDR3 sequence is CASSGDSGRVRNYGYTF. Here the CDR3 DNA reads TGTGCCAGCAGCGGGGACTCGGGTAGGGTTCGAAACTATGGCTACACCTTC.

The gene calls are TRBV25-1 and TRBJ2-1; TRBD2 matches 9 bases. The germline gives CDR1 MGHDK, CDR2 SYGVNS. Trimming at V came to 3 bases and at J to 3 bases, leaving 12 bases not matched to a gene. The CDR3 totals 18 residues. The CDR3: CASSDTRVSGSIYNEQFF. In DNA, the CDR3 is TGTGCCAGCAGTGATACCAGGGTTAGCGGGAGCATCTACAATGAGCAGTTCTTC.

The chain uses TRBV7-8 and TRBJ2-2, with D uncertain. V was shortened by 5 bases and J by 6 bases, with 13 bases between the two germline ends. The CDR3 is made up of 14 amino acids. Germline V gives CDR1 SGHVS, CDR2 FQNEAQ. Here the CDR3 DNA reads TGTGCCAGCAGCGATCGACCGACGGCCGGGGAGCTGTTTTTT. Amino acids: CASSDRPTAGELFF.

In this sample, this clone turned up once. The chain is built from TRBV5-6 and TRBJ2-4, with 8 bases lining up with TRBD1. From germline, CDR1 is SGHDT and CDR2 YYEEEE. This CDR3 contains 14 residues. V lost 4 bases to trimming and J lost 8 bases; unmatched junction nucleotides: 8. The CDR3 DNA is TGTGCCAGCAGCGCACTAAACAGGGGGGACATTCAGTACTTC. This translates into CASSALNRGDIQYF. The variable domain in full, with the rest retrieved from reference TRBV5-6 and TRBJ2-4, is DAGVTQSPTHLIKTRGQQVTLRCSPKSGHDTVSWYQQALGQGPQFIFQYYEEEERQRGNFPDRFSGHQFPNYSSELNVNALLLGDSALYLCASSALNRGDIQYFGAGTRLSVL.

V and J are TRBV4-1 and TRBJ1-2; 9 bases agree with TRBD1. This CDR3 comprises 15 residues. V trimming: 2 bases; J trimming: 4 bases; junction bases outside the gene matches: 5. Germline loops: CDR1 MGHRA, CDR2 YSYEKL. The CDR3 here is CASSQIRQGGYGYTF. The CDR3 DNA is TGCGCCAGCAGCCAAATTCGACAGGGGGGCTATGGCTACACCTTC.